Below, 11 T cell receptor beta chains from the same sample are listed, as sequenced in a study of blood T cell repertoires in COVID-19. Only in-frame clones appear in the TCRdb table, and some are missing; sequencing was by immunoSEQ multiplex PCR. The sample yields hundreds of thousands of clones, roughly 90% seen once. The sequenced material came from peripheral blood. The receptor set was obtained from a middle-aged man with acute or convalescent COVID-19.

CDR3 DNA: TGCGCCAGCAGCCCGGGGACAGGGGGCCAAGCGCATGGCTACACCTTC. The encoded protein is CASSPGTGGQAHGYTF. The chain employs TRBV5-1 and TRBJ1-2; 12 nucleotides line up with TRBD1. CDR1 and CDR2 (germline): SGHRS, YFSETQ. Trimming cost V 4 bases and J 6 bases; bases outside gene matches: 10. The CDR3 length is 16 residues.

The rearrangement uses TRBV5-1 and TRBJ2-2, with 8 bases that match TRBD2. J was trimmed by 3 bases and V by 0 bases; bases with no gene match: 4. The CDR3 totals 16 residues. From germline, CDR1 is SGHRS and CDR2 YFSETQ. The CDR3 nucleotides are TGCGCCAGCAGCTTGGATGCGGGAGGAGACACCGGGGAGCTGTTTTTT. Residues: CASSLDAGGDTGELFF.

J is TRBJ2-1 and V is TRBV19; tentative D call: TRBD2 (7 bases). V was clipped by 5 bases and J by 15 bases, with 17 bases between them. Per germline, CDR1 LNHDA and CDR2 SQIVND (reference sequence). This CDR3 comprises 12 residues. The CDR3 protein is CASSFGTGGRFF. CDR3 nucleotide sequence: TGTGCCAGTAGTTTTGGGACCGGGGGGCGGTTCTTC.

The rearrangement links TRBV5-4 to TRBJ2-3; 8 nucleotides line up with TRBD2. V was clipped by 4 bases and J by 1 base; unmatched bases: 11. The germline gives CDR1 SGHNT, CDR2 YYREEE (reference sequence). The CDR3 loop spans 17 amino acids. The DNA of the CDR3 is TGTGCCAGCAGCGGGTGGCTGCGGGGGGCAGGCACAGATACGCAGTATTTT. It specifies CASSGWLRGAGTDTQYF.

CDR3 protein: CASSLSGPGSQYF. The CDR3 DNA reads TGTGCCAGCAGCTTGAGCGGTCCGGGGTCCCAGTACTTC. The V gene is TRBV7-2, the J gene TRBJ2-5; D may be TRBD2 (5 bases). Trimming left V 3 bases short and J 9 bases short, with 14 bases between. Germline V CDR1 and CDR2: SGHTA, FQGNSA. The CDR3 runs 13 residues. Using reference TRBV7-2 and TRBJ2-5 for the parts outside the CDR3, the full variable domain is GAGVSQSPSNKVTEKGKDVELRCDPISGHTALYWYRQSLGQGLEFLIYFQGNSAPDKSGLPSDRFSAERTGGSVSTLTIQRTQQEDSAVYLCASSLSGPGSQYFGPGTRLLVL.

The chain links TRBV18 to TRBJ2-7, with 9 nucleotides matching TRBD1. Trimming took 5 bases from V and 0 from J; bases not matched to a gene: 5. Germline V gene lookup returns CDR1 KGHSH and CDR2 LQKENI. The CDR3 totals 15 residues. The CDR3 bases are TGTGCCAGCTCAACCGGGACAGGGAGCTCCTACGAGCAGTACTTC. Amino acid sequence: CASSTGTGSSYEQYF.

The chain couples TRBV5-1 to TRBJ2-1, with 7 bases fitting TRBD2. V was clipped by 4 bases and J by 0 bases; unmatched bases: 4. From germline, CDR1 is SGHRS and CDR2 YFSETQ. The CDR3 is made up of 15 amino acids. CDR3 amino acids: CASSGTTRSYNEQFF. In nucleotides, the CDR3 is TGCGCCAGCAGCGGGACTACCCGCTCCTACAATGAGCAGTTCTTC.

The chain employs TRBV5-4 and TRBJ1-2; unclear D gene. V lost 10 bases, J lost 8 bases, and 18 bases lay in between. CDR1 is SGHNT, CDR2 YYREEE, per germline (reference sequence). The CDR3 has 12 amino acids. This CDR3 is CASRPRSGGYTF. CDR3 coding DNA: TGTGCCTCCCGGCCGCGAAGCGGAGGCTACACCTTC.

The chain uses TRBV7-2 and TRBJ2-7, with 10 bases lining up with TRBD2. This CDR3 is built from 15 residues. Trimming removed 7 bases from V and 2 bases from J; junction bases left unmatched: 8. In germline, CDR1 is SGHTA, CDR2 FQGNSA. CDR3: CASNQGLAATYEQYF. DNA for the CDR3: TGTGCCAGCAACCAAGGACTAGCGGCCACCTACGAGCAGTACTTC.

As DNA, the CDR3 is TGTGCCAGCAGCTTAGGGACTAGCGAAACCTACGAGCAGTACTTC. This sequence encodes CASSLGTSETYEQYF. J is TRBJ2-7 and V is TRBV5-6; 10 bases match TRBD2. The CDR3 spans 15 residues. With V trimmed by 2 bases and J by 2 bases, 4 bases remained unmatched. Per germline, CDR1 SGHDT and CDR2 YYEEEE.

This rearrangement joins TRBV25-1 to TRBJ2-7; 11 bases are a match to TRBD1. V lost 6 bases to trimming and J lost 4 bases; unmatched junction nucleotides: 5. The CDR3 length is 14 residues. Germline CDR1 MGHDK, CDR2 SYGVNS. As DNA, the CDR3 is TGTGCCAGCAGCCGGGACAGGGGGTTGTACGAGCAGTACTTC. Protein product: CASSRDRGLYEQYF.